These 18 T cell receptor beta chains share one sample of origin, sequenced in a study of regulatory T cells in long-lasting Graves disease (dated by TCRdb to the early 2020s). Receptor amplification or capture employed multiplex PCR. The run used an Illumina HiSeq 4000. CDR3 regions were amplified by Arm-PCR with iRepertoire HTBI primers to construct TCR beta libraries. Starting from the raw public reads, TCRdb applied fastp trimming at Q25, assembled clones with MiXCR and retained in-frame beta chains. Rows are unified per CDR3 protein, each entry keeping the most common DNA and genes. Across this sample there are 300,000 to 400,000 distinct CDR3 sequences, with approximately 16% seen only once. The ten largest clonotypes hold roughly 30% of the sample. The sample's time point label is to be understood as: newly diagnosed GD, antithyroid drugs for less than 3 months. For both TCR sequencing and RNA sequencing, RNA was extracted from PBMCs in TRIzol.

These records were also assigned to another study, of T cells in Graves' hyperthyroidism and ophthalmopathy.

The starting material was peripheral blood mononuclear cells (PBMCs), obtained at new diagnosis, from a patient treated with antithyroid drugs. The receptors here all came from a man between 35 and 55 years old with Graves disease. Donor details come from another sample of the same person, matched by shared clones.

In this sample, this clonotype turned up a few times. The chain uses TRBV4-1 and TRBJ1-5, with a tentative D call TRBD1 (6 bases). The CDR3 has 15 residues. Trimming took off 4 bases at V and 6 bases at J, with 16 bases between the two ends. CDR1 and CDR2 (germline): MGHRA, YSYEKL. CDR3 DNA sequence: TGCGCCAGCAGCCCACTGGGGGCGCGAGGTCAGCCCCAGCATTTT. This translates into CASSPLGARGQPQHF.

The chain recombines TRBV28 with TRBJ2-1; 7 nucleotides match TRBD2. V shed 5 bases and J 4 bases; nucleotides not matched to a gene: 11. Germline-derived CDR1 and CDR2 are MDHEN and SYDVKM. The CDR3 covers 16 residues. The CDR3 region has the DNA TGTGCCAGCAGTGGGGGTTGGGGGGGAAAATACAATGAGCAGTTCTTC. It specifies CASSGGWGGKYNEQFF.

V usage is TRBV19 and J usage is TRBJ1-2; TRBD1 agrees at 12 bases. The CDR3 has 15 amino acids. CDR1 is LNHDA and CDR2 is SQIVND in the germline V gene (reference sequence). Unmatched junction bases numbered 7, after V lost 4 bases and J lost 7 bases. CDR3: CASSTPGQGAFGYTF. In nucleotides, the CDR3 is TGTGCCAGTAGTACACCGGGACAGGGGGCGTTTGGCTACACCTTC.

V is TRBV28 and J is TRBJ1-3; D is unclear. CDR1 and CDR2 (germline): MDHEN, SYDVKM. There are 11 residues in the CDR3. Deletions cut 7 bases from V and 3 bases from J, with 4 bases between. The CDR3 loop is CASMYGNTIYF. The CDR3 DNA follows: TGTGCCAGCATGTATGGAAACACCATATATTTT.

This sequence joins TRBV7-9 and TRBJ2-5; the D gene is possibly TRBD1 (6 bases). CDR1 is SEHNR and CDR2 is FQNEAQ in the germline V gene (reference sequence). Between the trimmed V and J ends, which lost 5 bases and 1 base, there was a span of 23 bases. This CDR3 region has 18 residues. The CDR3, as DNA: TGTGCCAGCAGCGGACTCACCACTAAGGGACAAGTCCAAGAGACCCAGTACTTC. Translated, it gives CASSGLTTKGQVQETQYF.

This clonotype was recorded at least ten times. The chain combines TRBV28 with TRBJ2-6; no firm D call. The V gene lost 8 bases and the J gene lost 2 bases, with 10 bases spanning the gap. Looked up from germline, CDR1 is MDHEN and CDR2 is SYDVKM. This CDR3 region has 14 residues. As DNA, the CDR3 is TGTGCCAGCGAGGTCTCAGCTGGGGCCAACGTCCTGACTTTC. This encodes CASEVSAGANVLTF.

Ten or more counts support this clonotype. The chain uses TRBV28 and TRBJ2-5; no clear D gene. This CDR3 has 14 residues. Between the trimmed V and J ends, which lost 6 bases and 5 bases, there was a span of 16 bases. CDR1 and CDR2 (germline): MDHEN, SYDVKM. The CDR3: CASSFRFSRETQYF. CDR3 nucleotide sequence: TGTGCCAGCAGCTTCCGATTTTCTCGTGAGACCCAGTACTTC.

This clonotype was seen ten or more times. The chain carries TRBV6-9 and TRBJ2-3; D not certain. V gave up 3 bases and J gave up 2 bases, with 9 bases separating them. CDR1 MNHGY and CDR2 SVAAGI come from the germline V gene. The CDR3 covers 14 residues. The CDR3 sequence is CASSYSGYTDTQYF. Written as DNA, the CDR3 is TGTGCCAGCAGTTACTCCGGATACACAGATACGCAGTATTTT.

The gene calls are TRBV3-1 and TRBJ2-1; 9 bases match TRBD2. The V segment lost 4 bases and the J segment 4 bases; nucleotides outside the gene matches: 8. Germline assignment: CDR1 LGHDT and CDR2 YNNKEL (reference sequence). This CDR3 has 16 amino acids. In DNA, the CDR3 is TGTGCCAGCAGCCTGGGAGTAGCGGGGGTTTACAATGAGCAGTTCTTC. It codes for CASSLGVAGVYNEQFF.

This clonotype was seen ten or more times. The CDR3 loop reads CASSSGLSASYNEQFF. CDR3 coding DNA: TGTGCCAGCAGTTCGGGACTGTCGGCCTCCTACAATGAGCAGTTCTTC. The chain joins TRBV28 to TRBJ2-1; D perhaps matches TRBD2 (6 bases). V lost 4 bases, J lost 0 bases, and 13 bases lay in between. Germline lookup yields CDR1 MDHEN and CDR2 SYDVKM. This CDR3 region has 16 residues.

This clonotype was found many times. The genes are TRBV2 and TRBJ1-1; perhaps TRBD1 as D (6 bases). Trimming pared 5 bases from V and 0 bases from J, leaving 22 bases between. The CDR3 extends over 18 amino acids. The V gene's germline CDR1 is SNHLY and CDR2 FYNNEI. The CDR3 DNA reads as TGTGCCAGCAGTTTGATACTGGACAGCTACCGAATGAACACTGAAGCTTTCTTT. This encodes CASSLILDSYRMNTEAFF. Complete variable domain (other parts from reference TRBV2 and TRBJ1-1): EPEVTQTPSHQVTQMGQEVILRCVPISNHLYFYWYRQILGQKVEFLVSFYNNEISEKSEIFDDQFSVERPDGSNFTLKIRSTKLEDSAMYFCASSLILDSYRMNTEAFFGQGTRLTVV.

This clonotype showed up many times. The chain combines TRBV5-1 with TRBJ2-5, with 12 bases fitting TRBD2. Germline V gene data show CDR1 as SGHRS and CDR2 as YFSETQ. The J segment lost 2 bases and the V segment lost 3 bases, leaving 5 bases of the junction unmatched. This CDR3 spans 16 amino acids. The CDR3 region is CASSSSSGGAQETQYF. For the CDR3, the DNA is TGCGCCAGCAGCTCCTCTAGCGGGGGGGCTCAAGAGACCCAGTACTTC.

This clonotype was picked up many times. This chain connects TRBV10-3 to TRBJ1-1; no firm D call. V was trimmed by 11 bases and J by 0 bases, leaving 16 bases between them. Germline V gene data show CDR1 as ENHRY and CDR2 as SYGVKD. The CDR3 length is 14 residues. CDR3 loop: CASRSSRMNTEAFF. CDR3 bases: TGTGCCTCCCGGTCGAGCAGGATGAACACTGAAGCTTTCTTT.

The table lists this clonotype with many counts. The chain links TRBV5-5 to TRBJ1-1; D is possibly TRBD1 (5 bases). Looked up from germline, CDR1 is SGHKS and CDR2 is YYEKEE (reference sequence). The CDR3 runs to 14 residues. V lost 6 bases to trimming and J lost 1 base, with 13 bases between them. The CDR3 DNA reads TGTGCCAGCACCACGACCACAGGGAACACTGAAGCTTTCTTT. This sequence encodes CASTTTTGNTEAFF. The full variable domain, with the rest looked up from reference TRBV5-5 and TRBJ1-1, is DAGVTQSPTHLIKTRGQQVTLRCSPISGHKSVSWYQQVLGQGPQFIFQYYEKEERGRGNFPDRFSARQFPNYSSELNVNALLLGDSALYLCASTTTTGNTEAFFGQGTRLTVV.

This clonotype was recorded many times. The missing conserved phenylalanine or tryptophan at the end of this CDR3 makes a read error likely. The gene calls are TRBV30 and TRBJ1-2; D might be TRBD1 (6 bases). The germline V gene encodes CDR1 GTSNPN and CDR2 SVGIG (reference sequence). The CDR3 is 13 amino acids. V lost 1 base to trimming and J lost 8 bases, with 14 bases between them. This chain's CDR3 is CAWSAGRGGGYTL. The CDR3 DNA follows: TGTGCCTGGAGTGCCGGCAGGGGAGGAGGCTACACCCTC.

This clonotype appeared a few times. The gene calls are TRBV24-1 and TRBJ2-2; D might be TRBD1 or TRBD2, each matching 5 bases. Germline lookup yields CDR1 KGHDR and CDR2 SFDVKD. V lost 1 base, J lost 7 bases, and 18 bases lay in between. The CDR3 length is 17 residues. CDR3 residues: CATSDFPGVRGDGELFF. CDR3 DNA sequence: TGTGCCACCAGTGATTTTCCGGGCGTGAGGGGAGACGGGGAGCTGTTTTTT.

This clonotype showed up many times. The J gene is TRBJ1-5, the V gene TRBV27, with D possibly TRBD1 on 5 matching bases. Trimming took off 3 bases at V and 5 bases at J, with 8 bases between the two ends. From germline, CDR1 is MNHEY and CDR2 SMNVEV (reference sequence). The CDR3 has 13 amino acids. The CDR3 DNA sequence: TGTGCCAGCAGTTTGACAGCGGATCAGCCCCAGCATTTT. Translation gives CASSLTADQPQHF.

A few counts support this clonotype. The chain joins TRBV19 to TRBJ1-5; D remains unclear. The CDR3 runs 13 residues. V dropped 3 bases and J dropped 5 bases, with 8 bases sitting between them. Per the germline V gene, CDR1 is LNHDA and CDR2 is SQIVND (reference sequence). In DNA, the CDR3 is TGTGCCAGTAGTATCCGTGGGGATCAGCCCCAGCATTTT. It specifies CASSIRGDQPQHF.